The present T cell receptor beta chain was sequenced within a study of T cell responses to AZD1222 COVID-19 vaccine. Looking at the study overall: Second-dose groups at about 4 or about 12 weeks were pooled. Study results and caveats: Donors were mostly white British, more females; clonal diversity possibly underestimated. Baseline seropositivity occurred in only 5 or 6 AZD1222 recipients. Targets within unmutated variant regions were reportedly found for nearly half of spike-specific TCRs.

Details on this clone: What it binds is not known.

CDR1 SGHTA and CDR2 FQGNSA come from the germline V gene. V lost 5 bases and J lost 1, with 12 bases in between. The CDR3 is made up of 15 amino acids. Data came from immunoSEQ multiplex PCR; TCRdb stores just in-frame clones and leaves some out. The data hold 90,000 to 130,000 clones, with about 85% observed a single time. The origin of this receptor is an adult in good health. The V call is TRBV7-2, the J call TRBJ1-5; weak D call: TRBD1 (5 bases). Sequences were derived from peripheral blood, sampled on day 0 of AZD1222 vaccination. The CDR3 region is CASSLTAGSNQPQHF. In DNA, the CDR3 is TGTGCCAGCAGCCTAACCGCAGGGAGCAATCAGCCCCAGCATTTT.